This T cell receptor (beta chain) originates from a study of shared clonotypes between healthy human individuals. Whole-study results and caveats: Generation probabilities of non-shared clonotypes were lower (relative to those shared by all four donors).

Remarks on this clone: The antigen is not known.

The run depth of the assay was deep. Original data processing: For the immunoSEQ data, sequences were junction-only without quality scores, so filtering differed. The repertoire was sequenced with immunoSEQ multiplex PCR; TCRdb's copy has only in-frame clones and lacks some. V and J calls and clone size are copied from that table; D and trimming were computed from the DNA. Of about 1,800,000 clones in the sample, about 95% are singletons; the top ten hold 0.9% to 1.5%. CDR1 and CDR2 (germline): SGHNT, YENEEA. Trimming left V 0 bases short and J 3 bases short, with 23 bases between. This CDR3 has 19 amino acids. CD45RO-negative CD8 cells positively selected for CCR7 made up the naive population, which excluded terminally differentiated effector memory CD45RA+ cells. Donors comprised healthy HIV-negative adults lacking recent acute infections or vaccinations.

The rearrangement links TRBV11-3 to TRBJ1-1; D may be TRBD1 (6 bases). The sequence came from a man younger than 35 in good health. Sequenced sample: naive CD8+ T cells sorted from blood. The CDR3 DNA reads as TGTGCCAGCAGCTTAGATCCTACAGGGAAACACAGGGTCTACACTGAAGCTTTCTTT. It specifies CASSLDPTGKHRVYTEAFF.